This T cell receptor beta chain was sequenced for a study of CD8 T cells in Susac syndrome. Regarding the study as a whole: Clonal expansion involving Susac CD8+ cells peaked in TEMRA cells and active patients.

The CDR3 runs to 15 residues. The V end was cut by 5 bases, the J end by 12 bases, with 26 bases between. The germline V gene encodes CDR1 LNHNV and CDR2 YYDKDF (reference sequence). Reverse transcription of roughly 0.45 to 1 ug RNA used random hexamers. An immunoSEQ multiplex PCR generated amplified TCR beta CDR3 products spanning 54 Vbeta and 13 Jbeta. TCRdb ran MiXCR on the immunoSEQ multiplex PCR reads and lists one entry per CDR3 protein. The data show under 85,000 distinct CDR3 sequences, 94% seen once. This clonotype appeared once. Its antigen is still unknown. This TCR was recovered from a human donor with Susac syndrome. V and J are TRBV15 and TRBJ2-7, with TRBD1 as a possible D gene (6 bases). The sequenced sample was CD8+ T cells from PBMCs. CDR3 in DNA: TGTGCCACCAGCGGCCACAGGGAACCTCTCCTGGCAACGTACTTC. Its translation: CATSGHREPLLATYF.